The present T cell receptor (beta chain) was sequenced within a study of shared clonotypes between healthy human individuals. The study's findings and limits: Rarefaction curves obtained for sorted subsets showed sequencing incomplete despite large depth.

From germline, CDR1 is MNHEY and CDR2 SMNVEV (reference sequence). The CDR3 is 16 amino acids. V was trimmed by 6 bases and J by 5 bases, leaving 20 bases between them. The assay was carried out at the deep level. Genomic DNA of every subset was divided equally among multiple immunoSEQ plates. The data were produced by immunoSEQ multiplex PCR, yet TCRdb's version contains in-frame clones alone and is incomplete. The table includes millions of clones, more than 90% detected once. This clone was picked up one time. The antigen is not known. This sequence joins TRBV27 and TRBJ2-1; D is possibly TRBD1 (6 bases). The origin of this receptor is a man in his late teens or twenties in good health. The specimen was naive CD4+ T cells sorted from blood. Noted subset: CD45RA+ positively selected. The CDR3 protein is CASSGWLGDNDNEQFF. The DNA for the CDR3 is TGTGCCAGCAGCGGGTGGTTAGGGGACAACGACAATGAGCAGTTCTTC.